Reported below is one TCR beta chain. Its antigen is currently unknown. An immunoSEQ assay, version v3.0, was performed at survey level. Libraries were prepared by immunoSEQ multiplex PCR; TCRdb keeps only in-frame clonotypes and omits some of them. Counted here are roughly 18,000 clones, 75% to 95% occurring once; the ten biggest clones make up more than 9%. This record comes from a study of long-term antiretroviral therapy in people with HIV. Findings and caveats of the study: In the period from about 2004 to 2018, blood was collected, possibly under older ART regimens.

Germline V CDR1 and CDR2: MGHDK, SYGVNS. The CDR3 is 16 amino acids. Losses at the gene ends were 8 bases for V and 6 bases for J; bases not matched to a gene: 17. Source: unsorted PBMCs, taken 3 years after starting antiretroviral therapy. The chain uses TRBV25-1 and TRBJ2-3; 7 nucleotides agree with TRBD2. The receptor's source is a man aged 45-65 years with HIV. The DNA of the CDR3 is TGTGCCAGCGGCGAAAAGGGAGGGGTTATATCGGATACGCAGTATTTT. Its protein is CASGEKGGVISDTQYF.